The source of this T cell receptor beta chain is a study of OX40 agonist ivuxolimab in advanced cancers. For the study at large: Patient treatment consisted of intravenous ivuxolimab administration every 2 weeks at 0.01 to 10 mg/kg. Hepatocellular carcinoma, melanoma, renal cell or head and neck cancer occurred in dose-escalation patients. Partial responses occurred in Three dose-escalation patients, one with hepatocellular carcinoma and two with cutaneous melanoma.

Sequencing was performed with immunoSEQ multiplex PCR; in TCRdb, only in-frame clones are kept and a portion is missing. The profile shows 35,000 to 45,000 clones, approximately 90% of them singletons. Findings and limits, study-wide: Some of the nonresponding patients also showed low levels of normalized T-cell clonal expansion.

Comments on this clone: The target antigen is unknown.

This specimen consisted of CD4+ or CD8+ T cells sorted from blood, obtained in a trial of the OX40 agonist ivuxolimab. The sequence was collected from an adult with an advanced solid tumor such as melanoma, head and neck, liver or kidney cancer.

The DNA of the CDR3 is TGTGCCAGCAGCGTAGAACAGAACTACAATGAGCAGTTCTTC. Translated, it gives CASSVEQNYNEQFF. The chain carries TRBV9 and TRBJ2-1; D is ambiguous. V was trimmed by 0 bases and J by 3 bases, leaving 7 bases between them. CDR1 and CDR2 from the germline V gene are SGDLS and YYNGEE. The CDR3 sequence is 14 residues long.